These 20 T cell receptor beta chains were all obtained from the same sample, sequenced in a study of blood T cell repertoires in COVID-19. Produced via immunoSEQ multiplex PCR; TCRdb's table is partial and in-frame only. The sample lists 200,000 to 250,000 clones, approximately 80% occurring once. Sequencing was carried out using PBMCs or T cells enriched from blood (not recorded which). These receptors were collected from a man in his sixties who had recovered from COVID-19.

This sequence joins TRBV27 and TRBJ2-1; 12 bases map to TRBD2. J lost 11 bases, V lost 5 bases, and 10 bases had no gene match. The CDR3 loop spans 15 amino acids. The V gene's germline CDR1 is MNHEY and CDR2 SMNVEV (reference sequence). CDR3 bases: TGTGCCAGCAGTGGCCGACTAGCGGGGGCCCGAAAGCAGTTCTTC. Translated, it gives CASSGRLAGARKQFF.

This clone showed up just once. This sequence joins TRBV9 and TRBJ1-6; no clear D gene. Germline assignment: CDR1 SGDLS and CDR2 YYNGEE. V lost 1 base and J lost 5, with 7 bases in between. CDR3 size: 14 residues. CDR3 region: CASSVQTNNSPLHF. The CDR3 region has the DNA TGTGCCAGCAGCGTACAGACTAATAATTCACCCCTCCACTTT.

J is TRBJ2-1 and V is TRBV5-1; TRBD2 is a possible D gene (5 bases). This CDR3 comprises 13 residues. Looked up from germline, CDR1 is SGHRS and CDR2 is YFSETQ. V lost 5 bases and J 4 bases, leaving 10 bases between the germline ends. The CDR3 region has the DNA TGCGCCAGCAGAGAAGCGGAATACAATGAGCAGTTCTTC. Translated, it gives CASREAEYNEQFF.

The rearrangement joins TRBV19 to TRBJ1-6; 7 bases are a match to TRBD1. V was pared by 5 bases and J by 7 bases, with 8 bases of the junction left unmatched. CDR3 length equals 15 residues. Germline V lookup: CDR1 LNHDA, CDR2 SQIVND (reference sequence). The CDR3 DNA follows: TGTGCCAGTAGTCAGAGACAGGGTGGGAATTCACCCCTCCACTTT. This gives the protein CASSQRQGGNSPLHF.

This clone was observed a single time. The gene calls are TRBV24-1 and TRBJ1-2, with no clear D. Trimming pared 3 bases from V and 7 bases from J, leaving 11 bases between. The CDR3 extends over 13 amino acids. Germline values: CDR1 KGHDR, CDR2 SFDVKD. CDR3 protein: CATSDLGVSGYTF. As DNA, the CDR3 is TGTGCCACCAGTGATCTCGGGGTTAGTGGCTACACCTTC.

The chain couples TRBV3-1 (or the pseudogene TRBV3-2) to TRBJ2-3; D is unclear. Between the trimmed V and J ends, which lost 5 bases and 5 bases, there was a span of 8 bases. The V gene's germline CDR1 is LGHDT and CDR2 YNNKEL (reference sequence). The CDR3 is 12 amino acids. CDR3 loop: CASSFRQDTQYF. DNA for the CDR3: TGTGCCAGCAGCTTTCGACAAGATACGCAGTATTTT.

This sequence joins TRBV30 and TRBJ1-5; the match to TRBD1 covers 9 bases. This CDR3 region has 15 residues. V trimming: 2 bases; J trimming: 9 bases; junction bases outside the gene matches: 11. CDR1 and CDR2 from the germline V gene are GTSNPN and SVGIG (reference sequence). CDR3 residues: CAWSKGQGGDSPQHF. As DNA, the CDR3 is TGTGCCTGGAGTAAGGGACAGGGTGGGGATTCGCCCCAGCATTTT.

The chain employs TRBV6-5 and TRBJ1-1; tentatively, D is TRBD1 (5 bases). Germline-derived CDR1 and CDR2 are MNHEY and SVGAGI. The CDR3 has 13 residues. With 6 bases removed from V and 14 bases from J, the gap between germline ends came to 22 bases. CDR3 bases: TGTGCCAGCAGGGTAGCGGACAATGTTCCTGGGTTCTTT. As protein: CASRVADNVPGFF.

The genes are TRBV21-1 and TRBJ2-1; the table gives TRBD2 as D, unverified against the DNA. TRBV21-1 is tagged as a pseudogene. This CDR3 spans 18 amino acids. This CDR3 reads CASSKAEGGGLDHNEQFF. In DNA, the CDR3 is TGTGCCAGCAGCAAAGCGGAGGGGGGGGGACTAGACCACAATGAGCAGTTCTTC.

The rearrangement links TRBV6-5 to TRBJ2-1, with a tentative D call TRBD2 (6 bases). Trimming left V 3 bases short and J 1 base short, with 10 bases between. Germline V lookup: CDR1 MNHEY, CDR2 SVGAGI. This CDR3 is built from 15 residues. The CDR3 region is CASSYSAGSYNEQFF. The CDR3 coding sequence is TGTGCCAGCAGTTATTCCGCGGGGTCCTACAATGAGCAGTTCTTC.

The chain employs TRBV19 and TRBJ1-2; TRBD1 matches at 8 bases. The CDR3 length is 16 residues. V was clipped by 5 bases and J by 4 bases; unmatched bases: 12. The V gene's germline CDR1 is LNHDA and CDR2 SQIVND (reference sequence). Here the CDR3 reads CASSFGQGIMTYGYTF. In DNA, the CDR3 is TGTGCCAGTAGTTTCGGACAGGGAATCATGACCTATGGCTACACCTTC.

The V call is TRBV2, the J call TRBJ1-3; D gene uncertain. CDR3 size: 15 residues. V gave up 7 bases and J gave up 1 base, with 14 bases separating them. Germline assignment: CDR1 SNHLY and CDR2 FYNNEI. The CDR3, as DNA: TGTGCCAGCACCGGGGTGGCCGCATCTGGAAACACCATATATTTT. It is translated as CASTGVAASGNTIYF.

This chain connects TRBV7-9 to TRBJ1-1; no definite D call. Germline V gives CDR1 SEHNR, CDR2 FQNEAQ (reference sequence). V lost 1 base and J lost 10, with 7 bases in between. The CDR3 has 11 residues. The CDR3: CASSLEAGAFF. The DNA of the CDR3 is TGTGCCAGCAGCTTAGAGGCGGGAGCTTTCTTT.

The V gene is TRBV2, the J gene TRBJ1-6; no clear D gene. Germline CDR1 SNHLY, CDR2 FYNNEI. This CDR3 contains 16 residues. V was clipped by 6 bases and J by 0 bases, with 12 bases between them. The CDR3 is CASRDEGSSYNSPLHF. Written as DNA, the CDR3 is TGTGCCAGCAGGGACGAGGGTAGCTCCTATAATTCACCCCTCCACTTT.

J is TRBJ2-5 and V is TRBV12-3 or TRBV12-4, with a weak D call TRBD2 (5 bases). Deletions cut 5 bases from V and 2 bases from J, with 9 bases between. The CDR3 has 13 residues. CDR3 amino acids: CASSLREQETQYF. The DNA for the CDR3 is TGTGCCAGCAGTCTCCGGGAACAAGAGACCCAGTACTTC.

The V call is TRBV24-1, the J call TRBJ1-1; 11 bases agree with TRBD1. This CDR3 region has 15 residues. V shed 3 bases and J 5 bases; nucleotides not matched to a gene: 4. CDR1 is KGHDR and CDR2 is SFDVKD in the germline V gene. CDR3 protein: CATSDGQGAGTEAFF. CDR3 in DNA: TGTGCCACCAGTGATGGACAGGGGGCTGGGACTGAAGCTTTCTTT.

The chain is built from TRBV13 and TRBJ1-1; D is possibly TRBD1 (5 bases). The CDR3 runs 14 residues. Trimming stripped 3 bases from V and 4 bases from J, with 12 bases between. Germline assignment: CDR1 PRHDT and CDR2 FYEKMQ (reference sequence). CDR3 sequence reads: CASSFAGISTEAFF. DNA of the CDR3: TGTGCCAGCAGCTTTGCAGGGATCAGCACTGAAGCTTTCTTT.

The genes are TRBV10-2 and TRBJ1-2; D might be TRBD1 (6 bases). The germline gives CDR1 WSHSY, CDR2 SAAADI. This CDR3 is built from 15 residues. V lost 8 bases and J 4 bases, leaving 20 bases between the germline ends. DNA of the CDR3: TGCGCCAGCGCCAGGACCGGGACACACCTCTATGGCTACACCTTC. It translates to CASARTGTHLYGYTF.

This rearrangement joins TRBV7-2 to TRBJ2-7, with D possibly TRBD1 on 6 matching bases. CDR1 is SGHTA, CDR2 FQGNSA, per germline. The V and J ends lost 0 bases and 3 bases respectively, with 18 bases between them. The CDR3 extends over 17 amino acids. The CDR3 is CASSLASQGLTFYEQYF. The DNA for the CDR3 is TGTGCCAGCAGCTTAGCTTCGCAGGGGTTGACATTCTACGAGCAGTACTTC. Variable domain in full (rest from reference TRBV7-2 and TRBJ2-7): GAGVSQSPSNKVTEKGKDVELRCDPISGHTALYWYRQSLGQGLEFLIYFQGNSAPDKSGLPSDRFSAERTGGSVSTLTIQRTQQEDSAVYLCASSLASQGLTFYEQYFGPGTRLTVT.

This sequence joins TRBV30 and TRBJ2-3; tentative D call: TRBD1 (6 bases). The CDR3 totals 12 residues. Trimming stripped 5 bases from V and 2 bases from J, with 8 bases between. Per germline, CDR1 GTSNPN and CDR2 SVGIG (reference sequence). The DNA for the CDR3 is TGTGCCTGGGCAGGGGACACAGATACGCAGTATTTT. The encoded protein is CAWAGDTDTQYF.